This TCR beta chain was identified during a study of metastatic and nonmetastatic thyroid tumors (dated by TCRdb to the early 2020s). Describing the broader study: Repertoires were compared across peripheral blood and tumor or nodule tissue samples from malignant and benign thyroid patients. The investigation overall reported the following: TCR beta diversity was reported as significantly higher in malignant tumors than in benign nodules, in both blood and tumor samples.

Receptor libraries were prepared by PCR. Reads for this sample came from an Illumina HiSeq 4000. High-throughput sequencing was used to profile the TCR beta-chain CDR3 region of every patient. As for the authors' bioinformatics: Drawing on CDR3 differences between clinicopathological groups, the researchers built a classifier meant to tell apart patients with distant-metastatic papillary thyroid cancer. Repertoire diversity was assessed with the Shannon index, and tumor-blood repertoire similarity with the Morisita-Horn index. TCRdb trimmed the raw reads at Q25, called clones with MiXCR and kept productive beta chains. TCRdb, rather than the study authors, made the V and J calls. The sample yields about 30,000 clones; around 25% were counted once. 9% to 10% of the sample lies in the top ten. As concerns this clone: The target of this receptor is not known. A read error may produce the germline difference seen at one junction end.

There are 14 amino acids in the CDR3, from cysteine to phenylalanine inclusive. Only the CDR3 part of the read is kept: 42 bases, read in frame from the first base. CDR1 and CDR2 are drawn from the germline V gene (reference sequence): GTSNPN, SVGIG. No treatment had been received by any patient before thyroid surgery. Using T-cell receptor beta sequencing, the researchers looked back retrospectively at clinical samples from patients, gathered between the early 2010s and the late 2010s. The sequence was collected from a female donor with papillary thyroid cancer or a benign thyroid nodule (not recorded which). Some clones in this sample may be carry-over from other donors' samples. The sequence joins TRBV30 to TRBJ1-2; the D gene cannot be resolved reliably. The sample was blood. The CDR3 protein: CDWSSTSTVGGYTF. The nucleotide sequence reads as follows: TGTGACTGGAGTTCAACCTCGACCGTGGGTGGCTACACCTTC.